Listed below are T cell receptor beta chains from one sample, sequenced in a study of blood T cell repertoires in COVID-19. TCRdb's table, derived via immunoSEQ multiplex PCR, lists solely in-frame clones and lacks some. The repertoire has about 100,000 clones, more than 75% of them found once; the top ten carry over 10%. Material for sequencing was peripheral blood. Receptor source: a human donor in a cohort sampled during active COVID-19. The CDR3 runs from the conserved cysteine through the conserved F or W. D genes are given only for firm matches. Clone size, where shown, is once, few, many, or a class for clones that have expanded.

j_gene | v_gene | abundance | d_gene | CDR3aa | CDR3nt
TRBJ1-5 | TRBV5-5 | NA | NA | CASSLQELYSNQPQHF | TGTGCCAGCAGCCTACAGGAGCTTTATAGCAATCAGCCCCAGCATTTT
TRBJ1-1 | TRBV12-3/TRBV12-4 | NA | NA | CASSPPMWPEAFF | TGTGCCAGCAGTCCTCCCATGTGGCCTGAAGCTTTCTTT
TRBJ2-2 | TRBV11-2 | NA | TRBD1 | CASSLTGPGELFF | TGTGCCAGCAGCTTGACAGGGCCCGGGGAGCTGTTTTTT
TRBJ1-2 | TRBV7-8 | NA | TRBD1 | CASSLQGADYGYTF | TGTGCCAGCAGCTTACAGGGGGCAGACTATGGCTACACCTTC
TRBJ1-5 | TRBV19 | few | NA | CASSPALRRHNQPQHF | TGTGCCAGTAGTCCCGCCCTTCGCAGACACAATCAGCCCCAGCATTTT
TRBJ2-7 | TRBV12-3/TRBV12-4 | few | TRBD1 | CASSFGQGNEQYF | TGTGCCAGCAGTTTTGGACAGGGGAACGAGCAGTACTTC
TRBJ1-6 | TRBV6-2/TRBV6-3 | NA | NA | CASSPGRGPSSYNSPLHF | TGTGCCAGCAGCCCCGGGCGGGGGCCAAGCTCCTATAATTCACCCCTCCACTTT
TRBJ2-7 | TRBV28 | NA | TRBD2 | CASSDRGLAFHYEQYF | TGTGCCAGCAGTGACCGGGGACTAGCGTTTCACTACGAGCAGTACTTC
TRBJ2-3 | TRBV27 | NA | TRBD2 | CASSKYGLAGGTQYF | TGTGCCAGCAGTAAATACGGACTAGCGGGAGGTACGCAGTATTTT
TRBJ2-7 | TRBV11-2 | NA | TRBD2 | CASSLDPPGGRNPLYEQYF | TGTGCCAGCAGCTTAGATCCCCCAGGCGGGAGGAACCCCCTCTACGAGCAGTACTTC
TRBJ2-1 | TRBV2 | NA | TRBD2 | CASRRTSGGYNEQFF | TGTGCCAGCAGGCGTACTAGCGGAGGGTACAATGAGCAGTTCTTC
TRBJ2-2 | TRBV3-1/TRBV3-2 | NA | NA | CASSSGGLNTGELFF | TGTGCCAGCAGCTCCGGCGGGCTGAACACCGGGGAGCTGTTTTTT